This is a list of T cell receptor beta chains from one sample in a study of T cell changes during pregnancy in multiple sclerosis. The data were produced by immunoSEQ multiplex PCR, yet TCRdb's version contains in-frame clones alone and is incomplete. The sample records 56,000 or so clones, about nine tenths being singletons. The sequencing here drew on CD4+ T cells from peripheral blood mononuclear cells, taken in the third trimester of pregnancy. Receptors originate from a female donor with multiple sclerosis, enrolled in a pregnancy study. The CDR3 runs from the conserved cysteine through the conserved F or W. The D gene is left open where the match is weak. Clone size is given for some rows only: seen once, a few or many times, or a class if the clone is expanded.

v_call	clone_size	d_call	j_call	cdr3_nt	cdr3_aa
TRBV5-1	NA	NA	TRBJ2-5	TGCGCCAGCAGCTTGGTTGCGGGGAGTCAAGAGACCCAGTACTTC	CASSLVAGSQETQYF
TRBV6-6	once	NA	TRBJ1-3	TGTGCCAGCAGTTCAGGGTTACCTGGAAACACCATATATTTT	CASSSGLPGNTIYF
TRBV10-1	NA	NA	TRBJ1-1	TGCGCCAGCACGATACGGGGAGGGACTGAAGCTTTCTTT	CASTIRGGTEAFF
TRBV19	NA	NA	TRBJ1-2	TGTGCCAGTAGTAATCCGGGTGGCTACACCTTC	CASSNPGGYTF
TRBV2	NA	NA	TRBJ2-7	TGTGCCAGCAGTGAATCCGTTGGGGGAGGCGAGCAGTACTTC	CASSESVGGGEQYF
TRBV15	NA	NA	TRBJ1-5	TGTGCCACCAGCAGAGATCGCGCCCAAGGGGTTAATCAGCCCCAGCATTTT	CATSRDRAQGVNQPQHF
TRBV5-1	NA	TRBD1	TRBJ1-1	TGCGCCAGCAGCTCCGGACAGGGTGGTGTCGGGTCTTTCTTT	CASSSGQGGVGSFF
TRBV6-5	NA	NA	TRBJ1-5	TGTGCCAGCAGTTACCCGGGGTCCCAGCATTTT	CASSYPGSQHF
TRBV10-2	NA	TRBD2	TRBJ2-1	TGCGCCAGCAGTGGAAGCGGGGGCCCCTACAATGAGCAGTTCTTC	CASSGSGGPYNEQFF
TRBV9	NA	TRBD2	TRBJ2-1	TGTGCCAGCAGCGTAGGTCTAGCGGGAGGGCCTTGGAATGAGCAGTTCTTC	CASSVGLAGGPWNEQFF
TRBV9	NA	TRBD1	TRBJ1-4	TGTGCCAGCAGCACCAGGGGGGCATTTGTCGAAAAACTGTTTTTT	CASSTRGAFVEKLFF
TRBV5-6	NA	NA	TRBJ1-1	TGTGCCAGCAGCTTGGCAGAGACTTATAACACTGAAGCTTTCTTT	CASSLAETYNTEAFF
TRBV7-2	once	NA	TRBJ1-5	TGTGCCAGCAGCTTAGGCCGGACTCTGCATTTT	CASSLGRTLHF
TRBV5-1	NA	TRBD2	TRBJ2-1	TGCGCCAGCACTATCGGGCTAGCGGGTGTAGTTAGCAATGAGCAGTTCTTC	CASTIGLAGVVSNEQFF
TRBV7-3	NA	NA	TRBJ1-1	TGTGCCAGCAGCCCCCAGGGAAACACTGAAGCTTTCTTT	CASSPQGNTEAFF
TRBV6-6	NA	NA	TRBJ2-7	TGTGCCAGCAGCCCTGGAGGACTCCTGGAGTACTTC	CASSPGGLLEYF
TRBV29-1	NA	TRBD2	TRBJ2-3	TGCAGCGTTGAATCTCCGGGACTAGCGGGGGGCCCGCCCCCAGATACGCAGTATTTT	CSVESPGLAGGPPPDTQYF
TRBV7-8	NA	NA	TRBJ1-1	TGTGCCAGCAGCTGGCAGGGCGACACTGAAGCTTTCTTT	CASSWQGDTEAFF
TRBV30	NA	NA	TRBJ2-1	TGTGCCTGGAACTCGTACACTTCGGGAGCGGAGCAGTTCTTC	CAWNSYTSGAEQFF
TRBV11-3	NA	NA	TRBJ2-5	TGTGCCAGCAGCCTGGAGAGGGAAGAGACCCAGTACTTC	CASSLEREETQYF
TRBV6-5	NA	NA	TRBJ1-2	TGTGCCAGCAGCTCAGGTGACTATGGCTACACCTTC	CASSSGDYGYTF
TRBV5-1	once	NA	TRBJ2-6	TGCGCCAGCAGCTTGACAGGGCAAAGCTCTGGGGCCAACGTCCTGACTTTC	CASSLTGQSSGANVLTF
TRBV6-1	NA	NA	TRBJ2-4	TGTGCCAGCAGTGAATTCACTTTGGTAGGGGAACAGGACATTCAGTACTTC	CASSEFTLVGEQDIQYF
TRBV9	NA	TRBD1	TRBJ1-2	TGTGCCAGCACGGGGGGACAGGAGGGTCTCTATGGCTACACCTTC	CASTGGQEGLYGYTF
TRBV20-1	NA	NA	TRBJ2-1	TGCAGTGCTAGGGGGGCCAATGAGCAGTTCTTC	CSARGANEQFF
TRBV14	NA	TRBD1	TRBJ2-7	TGTGCCAGCAGCCAGGGCCCCCGGGACAGCTCTTACGAGCAGTACTTC	CASSQGPRDSSYEQYF
TRBV7-9	NA	TRBD1	TRBJ1-2	TGTGCCAGCAGCGTACCGACAGGGGGCACGTCCTATGGCTACACCTTC	CASSVPTGGTSYGYTF